The source of this TCR delta chain is a study of gamma-delta T cells after stem cell transplantation. In regard to this clone: Other DNA sequences from this sample encode an identical CDR3 as well.

TCRdb called clones from the RT-PCR reads again using CATT. Among roughly 710 delta-chain clones listed, more than 0.95% were seen once. J gave up 0 bases and V 4 bases, and 9 bases lay outside the gene matches. Germline V gene data show CDR1 as GEAIGNYY and CDR2 as EKD. The CDR3 is 16 residues long. The receptor comes from a human donor. It is not recorded whose cells these are; they may come from a transplant donor. The chain joins TRDV2 to TRDJ1; 8 bases line up with TRDD3. Sequenced material: gamma-delta T cells. The CDR3 protein is CACERLVLGDTDKLIF. CDR3 DNA sequence: TGTGCCTGTGAAAGACTCGTACTGGGGGACACCGATAAACTCATCTTT.